Below are 5 T cell receptor beta chains sequenced from a single sample in a study of T-cell reconstitution after alpha-beta-depleted transplantation in children. Unique molecular identifiers were incorporated when the TCRbeta library was constructed. TCRdb independently ran MiXCR on the PCR reads; one entry per CDR3 protein. The data show around 87,000 distinct CDR3 sequences, with 7% to 9% seen just once and approximately 7% held by the top ten. Sequenced here: PBMCs from the stem cell graft donor, sampled from the stem cell graft. The receptors were sampled from a human donor who donated a stem cell graft to a child with congenital amegakaryocytic thrombocytopenia.

In regard to this clonotype: A read error may explain this, as a much larger clone is one base away. The gene calls are TRBV6-1 and TRBJ2-6; D is perhaps TRBD1 or TRBD2 (5 bases each). The CDR3 spans 15 residues. Per the germline V gene, CDR1 is MNHNS and CDR2 is SASEGT. CDR3 sequence reads: CASTRPGSGANGLTF. The CDR3, as DNA: TGTGCCAGCACCCGCCCGGGATCTGGGGCCAACGGCCTGACTTTC.

This clonotype occurred a few times. This chain joins TRBV7-1 and TRBJ2-2; D is possibly TRBD1 (6 bases). TRBV7-1 is an ORF, with its function uncertain. This CDR3 spans 13 amino acids. Trimming took 5 bases from V and 6 from J, leaving 10 bases between them. The CDR3 sequence: CASSPGVPGELFF. CDR3 nucleotides: TGTGCCAGCAGCCCAGGGGTCCCCGGGGAGCTGTTTTTT.

This clonotype was recorded at least ten times. This chain joins TRBV9 and TRBJ1-2; D remains unclear. The germline gives CDR1 SGDLS, CDR2 YYNGEE. This CDR3 is 15 amino acids long. V was shortened by 4 bases and J by 0 bases, with 13 bases between the two germline ends. The CDR3 DNA sequence: TGTGCCAGCAGCCCTCAGAGCCTTTCTAACTATGGCTACACCTTC. Its translation: CASSPQSLSNYGYTF.

This clonotype was observed many times. This rearrangement joins TRBV18 to TRBJ2-7; 9 positions agree with TRBD1. The V segment lost 3 bases and the J segment 7 bases; nucleotides outside the gene matches: 7. This CDR3 is built from 14 residues. Per germline, CDR1 KGHSH and CDR2 LQKENI. CDR3 coding DNA: TGTGCCAGCTCACCGGGACAGGGAATGTATGAGCAGTACTTC. Translation: CASSPGQGMYEQYF.

This clonotype was observed many times. The chain couples TRBV20-1 to TRBJ1-3; unclear D gene. There are 13 residues in the CDR3. Per the germline V gene, CDR1 is DFQATT and CDR2 is SNEGSKA (reference sequence). Trimming stripped 2 bases from V and 4 bases from J, with 9 bases between. CDR3 DNA: TGCAGTGCTAGAACGGGCTCCGGAAACACCATATATTTT. It yields the protein CSARTGSGNTIYF.